The 27 T cell receptor beta chains below come from one sample, sequenced in a study of cytomegalovirus exposure and HLA in healthy donors. PCR used 60 Vbeta primers and 13 Jbeta primers. Method: immunoSEQ multiplex PCR; TCRdb's copy keeps in-frame clones and lacks some. The repertoire consists of 200,000 to 250,000 clones, with over 65% occurring once and the leading ten covering under 0.8%. The sequencing input was PBMCs. These receptors were obtained from a man between 18 and 35 years old in good health and CMV-seronegative.

V is TRBV15 and J is TRBJ2-2, with D possibly TRBD1 on 6 matching bases. CDR1 and CDR2 (germline): LNHNV, YYDKDF (reference sequence). The CDR3 has 14 residues. Trimming shortened V by 6 bases and J by 0 bases, and 8 bases separated the two germline ends. The CDR3 loop reads CATSGTTNTGELFF. Here the CDR3 DNA reads TGTGCCACCAGTGGGACAACGAACACCGGGGAGCTGTTTTTT.

The genes are TRBV5-1 and TRBJ2-1, with TRBD1 as a possible D gene (5 bases). The CDR3 has 12 amino acids. Germline CDR1 is SGHRS and CDR2 is YFSETQ. Trimming removed 3 bases at V and 7 bases at J, with 8 bases between. CDR3 amino acids: CASSSSGNEQFF. The CDR3, as DNA: TGCGCCAGCAGCTCCTCAGGGAATGAGCAGTTCTTC.

Notes on this clone: Other DNA sequences from this sample encode an identical CDR3 as well. DNA for the CDR3: TGTGCCAGCAGTGTGAGCGGTAGCACAGATACGCAGTATTTT. Translation: CASSVSGSTDTQYF. This chain joins TRBV6-4 and TRBJ2-3; possible D gene TRBD2, 5 bases. Germline CDR1 reads MRHNA; CDR2 reads SNTAGT. Trimming removed 4 bases at V and 0 bases at J, with 8 bases between. The CDR3 totals 14 residues.

V usage is TRBV5-1 and J usage is TRBJ2-3; 14 bases line up with TRBD2. CDR1 is SGHRS and CDR2 is YFSETQ in the germline V gene. CDR3 size: 16 residues. The ends lost 6 bases at V and 6 bases at J; junction bases unmatched: 9. In DNA form, the CDR3 reads TGCGCCAGCATCGCGACTAGCGGGAGGGTGGAGGATACGCAGTATTTT. Translation: CASIATSGRVEDTQYF.

The CDR3 protein is CAWSANQDRATF. The CDR3 DNA reads as TGTGCCTGGAGTGCCAATCAGGACAGGGCCACCTTC. This chain uses TRBV30 with TRBJ1-2; TRBD1 matches at 8 bases. CDR3 length equals 12 residues. CDR1 GTSNPN and CDR2 SVGIG come from the germline V gene (reference sequence). Trimming cost V 1 base and J 13 bases; bases outside gene matches: 8.

This clone was counted between two and nine times. This chain connects TRBV7-3 to TRBJ2-1; 12 nucleotides align to TRBD2. The CDR3 totals 14 residues. J gave up 12 bases and V 5 bases, and 8 bases lay outside the gene matches. The germline gives CDR1 SGHTA, CDR2 FQGTGA. CDR3 bases: TGTGCCAGCAGCGAAACCTCTAGCGGGAGGGGGCAGTTCTTC. Amino acids: CASSETSSGRGQFF.

The chain recombines TRBV5-4 with TRBJ1-3; 7 positions agree with TRBD1. This CDR3 has 17 residues. Trimming at V came to 0 bases and at J to 2 bases, leaving 8 bases not matched to a gene. CDR1 is SGHNT and CDR2 is YYREEE in the germline V gene (reference sequence). This CDR3 reads CASSLAQGSDAGNTIYF. The DNA of the CDR3 is TGTGCCAGCAGCTTGGCACAGGGGTCGGACGCTGGAAACACCATATATTTT.

In DNA, the CDR3 is TGTGCCAGCAGCGTAGGCGCACTTACTAACTATGGCTACACCTTC. Its protein is CASSVGALTNYGYTF. This chain links TRBV9 with TRBJ1-2; D remains unclear. Per germline, CDR1 SGDLS and CDR2 YYNGEE. The CDR3 runs 15 residues. V lost 0 bases to trimming and J lost 0 bases, with 9 bases between them.

The gene calls are TRBV7-3 and TRBJ1-3; D might be TRBD1 (5 bases). CDR3 length: 15 amino acids. Trimming took 3 bases from V and 4 from J, leaving 13 bases between them. Germline-derived CDR1 and CDR2 are SGHTA and FQGTGA. The CDR3: CASSLQQGGGNTIYF. The DNA of the CDR3 is TGTGCCAGCAGCTTGCAGCAGGGAGGCGGAAACACCATATATTTT.

The genes are TRBV9 and TRBJ2-1, with 10 bases fitting TRBD2. CDR1 SGDLS and CDR2 YYNGEE come from the germline V gene. V shed 0 bases, J shed 6 bases, and the junction held 6 bases outside the gene matches. This CDR3 has 16 amino acids. CDR3 nucleotide sequence: TGTGCCAGCAGCGTAGTCCCAGCGGGAGGGTCCAATGAGCAGTTCTTC. This translates into CASSVVPAGGSNEQFF.

V is TRBV30 and J is TRBJ1-3; 10 bases match TRBD1. The CDR3 has 13 amino acids. The V segment lost 4 bases and the J segment 7 bases; nucleotides outside the gene matches: 4. Per germline, CDR1 GTSNPN and CDR2 SVGIG (reference sequence). The CDR3 DNA is TGTGCCTGGAACCGGGACAGGGGTAACACCATATATTTT. Its protein is CAWNRDRGNTIYF.

This rearrangement joins TRBV2 to TRBJ1-1, with 7 nucleotides matching TRBD1. The length of the CDR3 is 13 residues. Trimming removed 8 bases from V and 3 bases from J; junction bases left unmatched: 6. CDR1 is SNHLY, CDR2 FYNNEI, per germline. The CDR3 DNA is TGTGCCAGCGTGACAGGGTCCGACACTGAAGCTTTCTTT. It codes for CASVTGSDTEAFF.

The chain joins TRBV28 to TRBJ2-7, with D possibly being TRBD2 (5 bases). V was cut by 7 bases and J by 2 bases, with 18 bases left in between. The CDR3 totals 15 residues. Germline values: CDR1 MDHEN, CDR2 SYDVKM. Here the CDR3 reads CASTYEGLGAYEQYF. CDR3 sequence (DNA): TGTGCCAGCACCTATGAGGGTCTAGGAGCCTACGAGCAGTACTTC.

The CDR3 here is CASNGQGNNYGYTF. As DNA, the CDR3 is TGTGCCAGCAACGGACAGGGGAATAATTATGGCTACACCTTC. The chain joins TRBV28 to TRBJ1-2, with TRBD1 matching over 9 bases. Unmatched junction bases numbered 8, after V lost 7 bases and J lost 5 bases. The CDR3 length is 14 residues. The V gene's germline CDR1 is MDHEN and CDR2 SYDVKM.

The table lists this clone with a few counts. The rearrangement uses TRBV5-6 and TRBJ1-4; a possible D gene is TRBD1 (6 bases). Trimming cost V 4 bases and J 8 bases, with 21 bases left between them. CDR1 is SGHDT, CDR2 YYEEEE, per germline. The CDR3 spans 16 residues. The CDR3: CASSKREWGRREKLFF. The DNA for the CDR3 is TGTGCCAGCAGCAAAAGGGAGTGGGGGCGTCGAGAAAAACTGTTTTTT.

This chain's CDR3 is CASSDSGLYNEQFF. CDR3 nucleotide sequence: TGTGCCAGCAGCGATAGCGGTCTTTACAATGAGCAGTTCTTC. The chain joins TRBV9 to TRBJ2-1; D is perhaps TRBD2 (6 bases). The CDR3 runs 14 residues. The germline V gene has CDR1 SGDLS and CDR2 YYNGEE. Trimming took 3 bases from V and 4 from J, leaving 11 bases between them.

V and J are TRBV5-1 and TRBJ1-2; TRBD1 agrees at 9 bases. J lost 10 bases, V lost 2 bases, and 12 bases had no gene match. This CDR3 has 15 residues. CDR1 is SGHRS, CDR2 YFSETQ, per germline. The CDR3 loop reads CASSFTGGASTDYTF. The CDR3 nucleotides are TGCGCCAGCAGCTTTACAGGGGGCGCGAGTACGGACTACACCTTC.

This chain connects TRBV7-9 to TRBJ2-5; 8 bases line up with TRBD2. This CDR3 is 16 amino acids long. CDR1 and CDR2 (germline): SEHNR, FQNEAQ (reference sequence). Trimming removed 5 bases from V and 4 bases from J; junction bases left unmatched: 12. The CDR3 protein is CASSQTGTRDGETQYF. The DNA for the CDR3 is TGTGCCAGCAGCCAAACCGGGACTAGAGATGGAGAGACCCAGTACTTC.

The chain links TRBV28 to TRBJ1-1; 7 bases fit TRBD1. V gave up 6 bases and J gave up 5 bases; unmatched junction bases: 9. The germline V gene has CDR1 MDHEN and CDR2 SYDVKM. The CDR3 extends over 14 amino acids. CDR3 in DNA: TGTGCCAGCAGCCTGACAGGGTTGAGGACTGAAGCTTTCTTT. As protein: CASSLTGLRTEAFF.

CDR3 amino acids: CASSRTSGTPYEQYF. CDR3 nucleotide sequence: TGTGCCAGCAGCCGGACTAGCGGTACCCCCTACGAGCAGTACTTC. The V and J genes are TRBV6-5 and TRBJ2-7; TRBD2 matches at 10 bases. The CDR3 loop spans 15 amino acids. CDR1 MNHEY and CDR2 SVGAGI come from the germline V gene. The trim removed 6 bases at V and 2 bases at J, leaving 7 bases unmatched.

The V call is TRBV18, the J call TRBJ2-7; 8 bases are a match to TRBD1. Germline-derived CDR1 and CDR2 are KGHSH and LQKENI. The CDR3 loop spans 12 amino acids. Unmatched junction bases numbered 4, after V lost 6 bases and J lost 6 bases. The CDR3 is CASSPDRAEQYF. CDR3 DNA sequence: TGTGCCAGCTCGCCGGACAGGGCCGAGCAGTACTTC.

The genes are TRBV5-1 and TRBJ1-6, with no clear D. Germline CDR1 and CDR2: SGHRS and YFSETQ. The CDR3 runs 14 residues. Trimming pared 4 bases from V and 4 bases from J, leaving 9 bases between. The CDR3 DNA is TGCGCCAGCAGCGAATCAGCGTATAATTCACCCCTCCACTTT. Amino acids: CASSESAYNSPLHF.

This chain uses TRBV2 with TRBJ2-7; unclear D gene. The CDR3 contains 16 residues. The germline V gene encodes CDR1 SNHLY and CDR2 FYNNEI. The V end lost 1 base, the J end lost 3 bases, and 16 bases lay between the germline ends. CDR3 protein: CASSEDSPVGGYEQYF. DNA of the CDR3: TGTGCCAGCAGTGAAGACTCCCCCGTTGGTGGCTACGAGCAGTACTTC. The complete variable domain, with remaining parts taken from reference TRBV2 and TRBJ2-7, reads EPEVTQTPSHQVTQMGQEVILRCVPISNHLYFYWYRQILGQKVEFLVSFYNNEISEKSEIFDDQFSVERPDGSNFTLKIRSTKLEDSAMYFCASSEDSPVGGYEQYFGPGTRLTVT.

The chain has TRBV7-9 and TRBJ2-1, with TRBD2 as a possible D gene (5 bases). Trimming took off 3 bases at V and 2 bases at J, with 8 bases between the two ends. CDR1 is SEHNR, CDR2 FQNEAQ, per germline (reference sequence). The CDR3 sequence is 14 residues long. For the CDR3, the DNA is TGTGCCAGCAGCTTTCGAGCGGCCTACAATGAGCAGTTCTTC. It yields the protein CASSFRAAYNEQFF. Full variable domain (remainder filled in from reference TRBV7-9 and TRBJ2-1): DTGVSQNPRHKITKRGQNVTFRCDPISEHNRLYWYRQTLGQGPEFLTYFQNEAQLEKSRLLSDRFSAERPKGSFSTLEIQRTEQGDSAMYLCASSFRAAYNEQFFGPGTRLTVL.

This rearrangement joins TRBV4-1 to TRBJ1-5; TRBD1 aligns across 9 bases. The germline CDR1 and CDR2 sequences are MGHRA and YSYEKL. With 6 bases clipped from V and 2 bases from J, the junction kept 11 bases outside the gene matches. The CDR3 has 17 amino acids. The CDR3 loop reads CASSSGTGFWGNQPQHF. In DNA form, the CDR3 reads TGCGCCAGCAGTTCCGGGACAGGGTTTTGGGGCAATCAGCCCCAGCATTTT.

V is TRBV5-1 and J is TRBJ1-1, with 8 bases that match TRBD1. V gave up 0 bases and J gave up 4 bases; unmatched junction bases: 2. The CDR3 loop spans 14 amino acids. CDR1 SGHRS and CDR2 YFSETQ come from the germline V gene. CDR3 DNA: TGCGCCAGCAGCTTGGGTGGACAGGGCACTGAAGCTTTCTTT. This encodes CASSLGGQGTEAFF. The whole variable domain, filled in from reference TRBV5-1 and TRBJ1-1, reads KAGVTQTPRYLIKTRGQQVTLSCSPISGHRSVSWYQQTPGQGLQFLFEYFSETQRNKGNFPGRFSGRQFSNSRSEMNVSTLELGDSALYLCASSLGGQGTEAFFGQGTRLTVV.

The V call is TRBV5-5, the J call TRBJ2-1; 11 positions agree with TRBD1. The CDR3 runs 17 residues. Germline values: CDR1 SGHKS, CDR2 YYEKEE (reference sequence). J was trimmed by 6 bases and V by 3 bases; bases with no gene match: 11. CDR3 amino acids: CASSWTGGDSLLNEQFF. The CDR3 coding sequence is TGTGCCAGCAGCTGGACAGGGGGCGATAGTCTTCTCAATGAGCAGTTCTTC.